This T cell receptor beta chain comes out of a study of metastatic and nonmetastatic thyroid tumors. Until they underwent thyroid surgery, no patient had received any treatment. V was pared by 1 base and J by 4 bases, with 11 bases between. The CDR3 is 14 amino acids. CDR1 is SGHRS and CDR2 is YFSETQ in the germline V gene. This clone has just a few counts. TCRdb redid the clone calls on the PCR reads using MiXCR. The data contain about 45,000 clones, under 4% of them singletons. The chain links TRBV5-1 to TRBJ1-1; D unclear. The sequenced sample was blood. This clonotype was obtained from a female donor with papillary thyroid cancer or a benign thyroid nodule (not recorded which). Some clones in this sample may be carry-over from other donors' samples. This CDR3 is CASSLITLGTEAFF. The CDR3 nucleotides read TGCGCCAGCAGCTTGATCACCCTCGGCACTGAAGCTTTCTTT.